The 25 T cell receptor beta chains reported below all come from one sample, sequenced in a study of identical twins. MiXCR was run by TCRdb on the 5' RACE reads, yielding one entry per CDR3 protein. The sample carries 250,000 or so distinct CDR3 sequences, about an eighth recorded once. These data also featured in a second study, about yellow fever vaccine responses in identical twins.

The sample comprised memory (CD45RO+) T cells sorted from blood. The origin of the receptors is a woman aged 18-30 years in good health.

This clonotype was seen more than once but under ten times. CDR3 bases: TGTGCCAGCAGTGATAGCGGGAGCCACAATGAGCAGTTCTTC. Translating gives CASSDSGSHNEQFF. The genes are TRBV6-1 and TRBJ2-1, with 9 bases aligning to TRBD2. The junction had 2 bases not matched to a gene; V was cut back by 3 bases and J by 5 bases. Germline V gene lookup returns CDR1 MNHNS and CDR2 SASEGT. The CDR3 loop spans 14 amino acids.

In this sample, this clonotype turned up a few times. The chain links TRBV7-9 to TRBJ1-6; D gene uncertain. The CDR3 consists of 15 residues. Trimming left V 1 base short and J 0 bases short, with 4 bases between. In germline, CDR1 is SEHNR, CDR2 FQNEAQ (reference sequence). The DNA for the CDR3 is TGTGCCAGCAGCTTAGGGAGCTCCTATAATTCACCCCTCCACTTT. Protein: CASSLGSSYNSPLHF.

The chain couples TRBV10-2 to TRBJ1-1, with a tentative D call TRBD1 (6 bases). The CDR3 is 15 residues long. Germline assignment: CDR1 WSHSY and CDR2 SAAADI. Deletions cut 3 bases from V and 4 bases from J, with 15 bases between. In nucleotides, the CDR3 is TGCGCCAGCAGTGAATGGCGGACAGTGGGCACTGAAGCTTTCTTT. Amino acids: CASSEWRTVGTEAFF.

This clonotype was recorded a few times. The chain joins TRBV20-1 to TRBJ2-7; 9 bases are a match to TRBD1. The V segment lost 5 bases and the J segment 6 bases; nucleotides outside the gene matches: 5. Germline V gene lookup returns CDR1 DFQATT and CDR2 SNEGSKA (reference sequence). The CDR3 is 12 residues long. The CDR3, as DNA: TGCAGTGCTGGACAGGGGCCCAGCGAGCAGTACTTC. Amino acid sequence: CSAGQGPSEQYF.

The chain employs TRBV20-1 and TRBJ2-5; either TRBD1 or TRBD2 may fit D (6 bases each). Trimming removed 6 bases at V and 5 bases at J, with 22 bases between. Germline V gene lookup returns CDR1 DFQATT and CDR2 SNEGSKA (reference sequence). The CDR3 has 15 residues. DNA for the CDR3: TGCAGTGCCGGAGGCGGGGCAGGGGTGGAGGAGACCCAGTACTTC. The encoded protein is CSAGGGAGVEETQYF.

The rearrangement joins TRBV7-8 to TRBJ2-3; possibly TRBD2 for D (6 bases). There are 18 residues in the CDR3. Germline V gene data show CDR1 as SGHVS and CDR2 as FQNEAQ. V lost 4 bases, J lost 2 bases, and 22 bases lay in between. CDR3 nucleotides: TGTGCCAGCAGCTCCGCTGATTCACTAGGGACTTCCACAGATACGCAGTATTTT. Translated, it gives CASSSADSLGTSTDTQYF.

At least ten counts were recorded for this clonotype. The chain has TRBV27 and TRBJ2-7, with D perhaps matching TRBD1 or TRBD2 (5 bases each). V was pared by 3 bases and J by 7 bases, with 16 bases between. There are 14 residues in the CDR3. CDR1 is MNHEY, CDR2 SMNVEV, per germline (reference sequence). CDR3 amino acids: CASSFRGRLREQYF. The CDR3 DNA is TGTGCCAGCAGTTTTCGGGGCAGACTACGGGAGCAGTACTTC.

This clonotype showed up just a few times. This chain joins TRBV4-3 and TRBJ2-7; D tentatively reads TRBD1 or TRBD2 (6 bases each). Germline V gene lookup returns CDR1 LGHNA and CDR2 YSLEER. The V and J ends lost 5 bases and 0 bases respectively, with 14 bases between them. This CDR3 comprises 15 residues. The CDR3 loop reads CASSEGGTSSYEQYF. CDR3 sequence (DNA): TGCGCCAGCAGCGAGGGGGGAACGAGCTCCTACGAGCAGTACTTC.

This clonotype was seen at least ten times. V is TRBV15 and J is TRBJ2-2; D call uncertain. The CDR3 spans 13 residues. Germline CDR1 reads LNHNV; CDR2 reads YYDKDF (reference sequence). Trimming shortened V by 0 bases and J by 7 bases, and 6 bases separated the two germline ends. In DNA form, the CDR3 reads TGTGCCACCAGCAGAGATTCGGTCGGGGAGCTGTTTTTT. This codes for CATSRDSVGELFF.

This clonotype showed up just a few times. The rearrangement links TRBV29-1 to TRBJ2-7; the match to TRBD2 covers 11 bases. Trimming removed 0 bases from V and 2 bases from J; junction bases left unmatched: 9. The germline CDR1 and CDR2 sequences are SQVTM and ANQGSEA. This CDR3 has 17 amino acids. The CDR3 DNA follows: TGCAGCGTTGAAGATGGGAGTGTAGCGGGAGGGCCCTACGAGCAGTACTTC. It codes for CSVEDGSVAGGPYEQYF.

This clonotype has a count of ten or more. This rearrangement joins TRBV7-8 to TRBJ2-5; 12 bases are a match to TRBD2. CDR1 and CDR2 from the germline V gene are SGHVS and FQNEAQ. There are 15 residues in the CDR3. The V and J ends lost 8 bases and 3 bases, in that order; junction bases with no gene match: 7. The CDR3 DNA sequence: TGTGCCAGCGGGCCTAGCGGGAGGGGAGAAGAGACCCAGTACTTC. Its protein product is CASGPSGRGEETQYF.

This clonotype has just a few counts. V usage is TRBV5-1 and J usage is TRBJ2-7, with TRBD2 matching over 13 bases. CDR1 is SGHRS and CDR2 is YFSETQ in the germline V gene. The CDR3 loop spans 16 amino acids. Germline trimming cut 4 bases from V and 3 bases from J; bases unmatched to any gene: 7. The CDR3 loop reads CASSPGTSGTFYEQYF. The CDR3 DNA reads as TGCGCCAGCAGCCCCGGGACTAGCGGGACCTTCTACGAGCAGTACTTC. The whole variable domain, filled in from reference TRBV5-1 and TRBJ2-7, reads KAGVTQTPRYLIKTRGQQVTLSCSPISGHRSVSWYQQTPGQGLQFLFEYFSETQRNKGNFPGRFSGRQFSNSRSEMNVSTLELGDSALYLCASSPGTSGTFYEQYFGPGTRLTVT.

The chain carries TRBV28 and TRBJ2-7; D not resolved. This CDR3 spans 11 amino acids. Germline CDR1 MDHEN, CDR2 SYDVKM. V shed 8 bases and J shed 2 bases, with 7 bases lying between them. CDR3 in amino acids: CASASPYEQYF. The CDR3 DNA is TGTGCCAGCGCATCTCCCTACGAGCAGTACTTC.

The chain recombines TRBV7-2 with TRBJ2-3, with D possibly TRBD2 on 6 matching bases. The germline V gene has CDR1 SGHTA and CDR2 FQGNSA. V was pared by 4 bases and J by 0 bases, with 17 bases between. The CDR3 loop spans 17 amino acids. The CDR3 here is CASSSGQAGSSTDTQYF. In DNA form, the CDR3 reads TGTGCCAGCAGCTCGGGCCAAGCGGGTTCTAGCACAGATACGCAGTATTTT.

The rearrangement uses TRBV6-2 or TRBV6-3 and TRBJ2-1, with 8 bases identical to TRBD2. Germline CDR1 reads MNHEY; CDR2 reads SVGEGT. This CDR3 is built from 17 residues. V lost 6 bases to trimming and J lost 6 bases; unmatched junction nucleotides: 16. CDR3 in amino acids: CASSHPRGSGAANEQFF. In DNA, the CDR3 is TGTGCCAGCAGCCACCCCCGTGGTAGCGGGGCCGCCAATGAGCAGTTCTTC.

CDR3 sequence: CAWSADTSGRAPYEQYF. The CDR3 DNA is TGTGCCTGGAGTGCCGATACTAGCGGGAGGGCCCCGTACGAGCAGTACTTC. The chain has TRBV30 and TRBJ2-7, with 13 bases aligning to TRBD2. With 1 base clipped from V and 4 bases from J, the junction kept 10 bases outside the gene matches. The CDR3 length is 17 residues. Germline loops: CDR1 GTSNPN, CDR2 SVGIG (reference sequence). Combining the CDR3 with reference TRBV30 and TRBJ2-7 gives the whole variable domain SQTIHQWPATLVQPVGSPLSLECTVEGTSNPNLYWYRQAAGRGLQLLFYSVGIGQISSEVPQNLSASRPQDRQFILSSKKLLLSDSGFYLCAWSADTSGRAPYEQYFGPGTRLTVT.

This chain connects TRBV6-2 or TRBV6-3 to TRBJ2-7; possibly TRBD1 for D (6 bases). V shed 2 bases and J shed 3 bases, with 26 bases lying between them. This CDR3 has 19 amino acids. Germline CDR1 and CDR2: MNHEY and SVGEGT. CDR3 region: CASSYPDRTMRFLVYEQYF. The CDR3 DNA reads TGTGCCAGCAGTTACCCGGACAGAACGATGAGGTTTCTCGTCTACGAGCAGTACTTC.

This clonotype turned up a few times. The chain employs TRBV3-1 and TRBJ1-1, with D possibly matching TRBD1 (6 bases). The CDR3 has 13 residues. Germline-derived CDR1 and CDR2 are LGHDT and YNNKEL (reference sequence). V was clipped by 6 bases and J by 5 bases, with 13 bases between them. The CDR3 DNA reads TGTGCCAGCAGTACCACAGGGTATACTGAAGCTTTCTTT. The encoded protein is CASSTTGYTEAFF.

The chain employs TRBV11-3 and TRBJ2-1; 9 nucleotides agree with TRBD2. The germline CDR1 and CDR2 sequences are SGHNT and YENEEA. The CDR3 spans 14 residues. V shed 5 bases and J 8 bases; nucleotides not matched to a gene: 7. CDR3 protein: CASSRGREGDEQFF. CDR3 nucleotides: TGTGCCAGCAGCCGTGGGCGGGAGGGAGATGAGCAGTTCTTC.

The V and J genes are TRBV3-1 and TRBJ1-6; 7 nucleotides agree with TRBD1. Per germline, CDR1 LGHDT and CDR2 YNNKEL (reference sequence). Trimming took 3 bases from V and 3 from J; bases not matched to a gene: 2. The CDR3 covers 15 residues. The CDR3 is CASSHPGGYNSPLHF. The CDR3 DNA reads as TGTGCCAGCAGCCATCCAGGGGGCTATAATTCACCCCTCCACTTT.

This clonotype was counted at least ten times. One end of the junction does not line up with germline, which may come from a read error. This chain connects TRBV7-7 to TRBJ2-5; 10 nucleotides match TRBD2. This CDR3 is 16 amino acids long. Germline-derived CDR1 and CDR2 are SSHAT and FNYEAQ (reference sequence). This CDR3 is CASSLFASGSQETQYF. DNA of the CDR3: TGTGCTAGCAGCTTATTTGCTAGCGGGAGCCAAGAGACCCAGTACTTC. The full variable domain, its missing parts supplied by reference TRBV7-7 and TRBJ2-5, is GAGVSQSPRYKVTKRGQDVTLRCDPISSHATLYWYQQALGQGPEFLTYFNYEAQPDKSGLPSDRFSAERPEGSISTLTIQRTEQRDSAMYRCASSLFASGSQETQYFGPGTRLLVL.

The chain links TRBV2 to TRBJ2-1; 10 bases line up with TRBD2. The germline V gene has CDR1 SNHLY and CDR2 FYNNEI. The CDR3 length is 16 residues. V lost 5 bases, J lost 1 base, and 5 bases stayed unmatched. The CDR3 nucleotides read TGTGCCAGCAGTAATAGCGGGGGGTTTTCCTACAATGAGCAGTTCTTC. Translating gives CASSNSGGFSYNEQFF. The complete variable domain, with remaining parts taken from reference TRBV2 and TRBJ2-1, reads EPEVTQTPSHQVTQMGQEVILRCVPISNHLYFYWYRQILGQKVEFLVSFYNNEISEKSEIFDDQFSVERPDGSNFTLKIRSTKLEDSAMYFCASSNSGGFSYNEQFFGPGTRLTVL.

CDR3: CASSGHDIEYEQYF. The CDR3 bases are TGTGCCAGCAGCGGGCACGATATCGAATACGAGCAGTACTTC. The chain combines TRBV9 with TRBJ2-7; D gene unclear. This CDR3 comprises 14 residues. Trimming took 3 bases from V and 4 from J, leaving 14 bases between them. Per germline, CDR1 SGDLS and CDR2 YYNGEE.

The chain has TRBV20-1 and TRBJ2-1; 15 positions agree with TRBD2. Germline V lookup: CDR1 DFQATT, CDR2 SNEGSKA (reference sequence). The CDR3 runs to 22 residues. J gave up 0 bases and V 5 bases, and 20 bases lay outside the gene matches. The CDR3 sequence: CSAPGYGTSGGTHLSSYNEQFF. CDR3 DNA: TGCAGTGCTCCCGGATATGGGACTAGCGGGGGGACCCACTTGAGCTCCTACAATGAGCAGTTCTTC.

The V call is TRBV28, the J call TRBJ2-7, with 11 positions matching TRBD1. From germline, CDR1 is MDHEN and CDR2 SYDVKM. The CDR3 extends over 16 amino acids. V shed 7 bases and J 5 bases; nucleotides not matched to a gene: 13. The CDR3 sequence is CASTSLGTGGFDEQYF. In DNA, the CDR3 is TGTGCCAGCACATCTCTCGGGACAGGGGGTTTCGACGAGCAGTACTTC.